These T cell receptor beta chains were read from a single sample in a study of shared clonotypes between healthy human individuals. Assay used: immunoSEQ multiplex PCR; TCRdb lists only in-frame clones, some missing. This table holds 2 million to 3 million clones, approximately 94% found once. Material for sequencing was naive CD4+ T cells from PBMCs. The receptors originated from a man younger than 30 in good health. Some clones in this sample may be carry-over from other donors' samples. Each CDR3 is given with its conserved first and last residue. The D gene is left open where the match is weak. Not every row has a clone size; where given, it reads once, few, many or a size class.

TRBV5-5	NA	TRBJ1-1	NA	TGTGCCAGCAGCTTGGATGTGACACAGCGCACTGAAGCTTTCTTT	CASSLDVTQRTEAFF
TRBV27	NA	TRBJ2-2	NA	TGTGCCAGCAGCTTTCAACGACGGATAGACACCGGGGAGCTGTTTTTT	CASSFQRRIDTGELFF
TRBV9	NA	TRBJ2-2	NA	TGTGCCAGCAGCGTAGTCCGTACTAACTTTCGGCTTGCCACCGGGGAGCTGTTTTTT	CASSVVRTNFRLATGELFF
TRBV29-1	NA	TRBJ2-1	NA	TGCAGCGTTGATCGCGGCAATGAGCAGTTCTTC	CSVDRGNEQFF
TRBV4-2	NA	TRBJ2-1	NA	TGTGCCAGCAGATACGACAGTGATGAGCAGTTCTTC	CASRYDSDEQFF
TRBV11-2	NA	TRBJ2-7	NA	TGTGCCAGCAGCTTAGTAGCGGTCGGGGGTTCCTACGAGCAGTACTTC	CASSLVAVGGSYEQYF
TRBV10-3	NA	TRBJ1-1	NA	TGTGCCATCAGTGACCAGGGGCGAACTGAAGCTTTCTTT	CAISDQGRTEAFF
TRBV18	NA	TRBJ2-7	NA	TGTGCCAGCTCACCACCCGGCAGATCCTACGAGCAGTACTTC	CASSPPGRSYEQYF
TRBV6-1	NA	TRBJ1-2	NA	TGTGCCAGCAGTGAAGCTCCCGGAGAGCGGGGCTACACCTTC	CASSEAPGERGYTF
TRBV11-3	NA	TRBJ2-3	TRBD2	TGTGCCAGCAGCCTCGAGCGGGACCTAAGCACAGATACGCAGTATTTT	CASSLERDLSTDTQYF
TRBV28	NA	TRBJ2-3	NA	TGTGCCAGCACCCCCGGGTATTGGGCGCAGTATTTT	CASTPGYWAQYF
TRBV28	NA	TRBJ2-4	TRBD2	TGTGCCAGCGGTTTAGCGGGAGGGCCACTGAACATTCAGTACTTC	CASGLAGGPLNIQYF
TRBV6-6	NA	TRBJ2-7	NA	TGTGCCAGCAGCCCGATGAGGACTTACGAGCAGTACTTC	CASSPMRTYEQYF
TRBV28	NA	TRBJ2-7	NA	TGTGCCAGCAGTTCTCCGGGAGACCGACAGGGATCCTACGAGCAGTACTTC	CASSSPGDRQGSYEQYF
TRBV6-1	NA	TRBJ1-4	NA	TGTGCCAGCAGGAGGGAGGGGGGCGGTGAAAAACTGTTTTTT	CASRREGGGEKLFF
TRBV5-1	NA	TRBJ2-5	TRBD1	TGCGCCAGCAGCCTGACCCCGGGACAGGGGAGGGAGACCCAGTACTTC	CASSLTPGQGRETQYF
TRBV4-1	once	TRBJ2-1	NA	TGCGCCAGCAGCCACCTCAGGGGGCGCGGGAGGTCGACCTACAATGAGCAGTTCTTC	CASSHLRGRGRSTYNEQFF
TRBV6-5	once	TRBJ1-1	TRBD1	TGTGCCAGCAGTTACTCGAGGGGGCTGAACACTGAAGCTTTCTTT	CASSYSRGLNTEAFF
TRBV18	NA	TRBJ2-3	NA	TGTGCCAGCGCCACTAGTTTTCTGAGGGGCCCAGATACGCAGTATTTT	CASATSFLRGPDTQYF
TRBV15	NA	TRBJ1-1	NA	TGTGCCACCAGCAGAGGGTCTCAGGGTGAAGCTTTCTTT	CATSRGSQGEAFF
TRBV18	NA	TRBJ1-4	TRBD1	TGTGCCAGCTCACCAGCGACAGGGACTAATGAAAAACTGTTTTTT	CASSPATGTNEKLFF
TRBV30	NA	TRBJ2-1	NA	TGTGCCTGGAGTCCGAACATGGACAATGAGCAGTTCTTC	CAWSPNMDNEQFF
TRBV9	NA	TRBJ2-7	TRBD2	TGTGCCAGCAGCGGTGGACTAGCGGGACACGAGCAGTACTTC	CASSGGLAGHEQYF
TRBV2	NA	TRBJ2-3	NA	TGTGCCACAAGGGGGGTGGGGGCCACAGATACGCAGTATTTT	CATRGVGATDTQYF
TRBV29-1	NA	TRBJ1-4	NA	TGCAGCGTTGTCCATGCAACTAATGAAAAACTGTTTTTT	CSVVHATNEKLFF
TRBV5-6	NA	TRBJ1-2	NA	TGTGCCAGCAGCCTTGGCGTCTGGACGTGGGACTATGGCTACACCTTC	CASSLGVWTWDYGYTF
TRBV28	NA	TRBJ1-2	NA	TGTGCCAGCAGAGATACAGGGAGGGGTAACTATGGCTACACCTTC	CASRDTGRGNYGYTF
TRBV18	NA	TRBJ2-1	TRBD1	TGTGCCAGCTCACCACAGAGACAGGGCTCCTACAATGAGCAGTTCTTC	CASSPQRQGSYNEQFF
TRBV30	NA	TRBJ2-1	NA	TGTGCCTGGAGTCGCTCGGCTGAGCAGTTCTTC	CAWSRSAEQFF
TRBV27	NA	TRBJ2-1	NA	TGTGCCAGCAGTTTGATAGTTGGGGGCTATATCTACAATGAGCAGTTCTTC	CASSLIVGGYIYNEQFF
TRBV7-2	NA	TRBJ1-4	NA	TGTGCCAGCAGCAGTACGCGGGGGGAAAAACTGTTTTTT	CASSSTRGEKLFF
TRBV19	NA	TRBJ1-2	TRBD1	TGTGCCAGTAGTCGACAGGGTAACCTCTATGGCTACACCTTC	CASSRQGNLYGYTF
TRBV6-5	NA	TRBJ1-5	TRBD1	TGTGCCAGCAGGGACAGGGAGGGACAGCCCCAGCATTTT	CASRDREGQPQHF
TRBV7-9	NA	TRBJ1-3	TRBD1	TGTGCCAGCAGCTCGCCACCGGGACAGTCAAGTTCTGGAAACACCATATATTTT	CASSSPPGQSSSGNTIYF
TRBV11-3	NA	TRBJ2-1	TRBD1	TGTGCCAGCAGCTACCGGGACAGCTGCTACAATGAGCAGTTCTTC	CASSYRDSCYNEQFF
TRBV2	NA	TRBJ1-1	NA	TGTGCCAGCCATAGAATGCCGGGTCGCTCCTTGAACACTGAAGCTTTCTTT	CASHRMPGRSLNTEAFF
TRBV5-1	NA	TRBJ2-6	NA	TGCGCCAGCAGCTTGTTGGGCTCTGGGGCCAACGTCCTGACTTTC	CASSLLGSGANVLTF
TRBV29-1	NA	TRBJ2-2	TRBD2	TGCAGCGCCCAAAGAAGCGCTAGCGGAACGAACACCGGGGAGCTGTTTTTT	CSAQRSASGTNTGELFF
TRBV6-6	NA	TRBJ2-2	TRBD1	TGTGCCAGCAGTTACCCGGGACAGGCGAACACCGGGGAGCTGTTTTTT	CASSYPGQANTGELFF
TRBV9	once	TRBJ1-1	TRBD1	TGTGCCAGCAGCGTTACAGGGGGAAGCGCTGAAGCTTTCTTT	CASSVTGGSAEAFF
TRBV11-3	once	TRBJ1-5	NA	TGTGCCAGCAGTTGCCGACGGCCTGGGGGCAATCAGCCCCAGCATTTT	CASSCRRPGGNQPQHF
TRBV5-1	few	TRBJ1-1	TRBD1	TGCGCCAGCAGCTTGGCGACAGGGGGGACTGAAGCTTTCTTT	CASSLATGGTEAFF
TRBV10-3	NA	TRBJ1-5	NA	TGTGCCATCAGCGGTAATATACAGGGAGGAGGACAGCCCCAGCATTTT	CAISGNIQGGGQPQHF
TRBV5-1	NA	TRBJ2-7	TRBD1	TGCGCCAGCAGCTTGGACAGGGGTTACGAGCAGTACTTC	CASSLDRGYEQYF
TRBV5-4	NA	TRBJ2-4	TRBD2	TGTGCCAGCAGCCCGGGGATAGCGGGAGGGACGGGTAGAGCCATTCAGTACTTC	CASSPGIAGGTGRAIQYF